These T cell receptor beta chains were read from a single sample in a study of chemoradiotherapy in HPV16-positive cancers. Method: immunoSEQ multiplex PCR; TCRdb's copy keeps in-frame clones and lacks some. The sample includes 25,000 to 40,000 clones, approximately 88% of them seen just once. Sequencing used blood, obtained from a patient who underwent chemoradiotherapy. Source of these receptors: a human donor with HPV-associated anogenital cancer. Each CDR3 is given with its conserved first and last residue. The order of the fields is J gene, D gene, clone size, V gene, CDR3 protein, CDR3 DNA. The D gene is left open where the match is weak. For some rows the clone size is stated as once, few or many, or as a class when expanded; others skip it.

J: TRBJ2-5; D: -; size: -; V: TRBV5-4; CDR3: CASSLDRQYQETQYF; DNA: TGTGCCAGCAGCTTGGACAGACAGTACCAAGAGACCCAGTACTTC
J: TRBJ2-6; D: -; size: -; V: TRBV5-4; CDR3: CASSLDPSGANVLTF; DNA: TGTGCCAGCAGCTTGGACCCCTCTGGGGCCAACGTCCTGACTTTC
J: TRBJ2-1; D: TRBD2; size: once; V: TRBV6-4; CDR3: CASSRGGSYNEQFF; DNA: TGTGCCAGCAGTCGGGGGGGCTCCTACAATGAGCAGTTCTTC
J: TRBJ2-7; D: TRBD2; size: -; V: TRBV7-2; CDR3: CASSPEGGSMYF; DNA: TGTGCCAGCAGCCCCGAGGGCGGGAGCATGTACTTC
J: TRBJ2-1; D: -; size: -; V: TRBV5-1; CDR3: CASRPGSSSYNEQFF; DNA: TGCGCCAGCAGACCTGGATCTAGCTCCTACAATGAGCAGTTCTTC
J: TRBJ2-3; D: TRBD2; size: -; V: TRBV28; CDR3: CASSRGTSGPWDTQYF; DNA: TGTGCCAGCAGTCGCGGGACTAGCGGCCCCTGGGATACGCAGTATTTT
J: TRBJ2-5; D: TRBD2; size: once; V: TRBV2; CDR3: CASSPLAGLQETQYF; DNA: TGTGCCAGCAGTCCACTAGCGGGGTTACAAGAGACCCAGTACTTC
J: TRBJ1-2; D: -; size: -; V: TRBV6-1; CDR3: CASSEAANYGYTF; DNA: TGTGCCAGCAGTGAAGCGGCGAACTATGGCTACACCTTC
J: TRBJ1-2; D: TRBD1; size: once; V: TRBV19; CDR3: CASSGDRGNYGYTF; DNA: TGTGCCAGTAGTGGCGACAGGGGGAACTATGGCTACACCTTC
J: TRBJ2-1; D: TRBD2; size: -; V: TRBV5-1; CDR3: CASSVIAGSNEQFF; DNA: TGCGCCAGCAGCGTAATAGCGGGTTCCAATGAGCAGTTCTTC
J: TRBJ2-3; D: -; size: once; V: TRBV5-4; CDR3: CASSLEWDTQYF; DNA: TGTGCCAGCAGCTTGGAATGGGATACGCAGTATTTT
J: TRBJ2-6; D: -; size: -; V: TRBV10-3; CDR3: CAISLQGGRGSGANVLTF; DNA: TGTGCCATCAGCCTCCAGGGGGGAAGGGGCTCTGGGGCCAACGTCCTGACTTTC
J: TRBJ2-7; D: -; size: -; V: TRBV23-1; CDR3: CASSQSRDTSYEQYF; DNA: TGCGCCAGCAGTCAATCGAGGGACACGTCCTACGAGCAGTACTTC
J: TRBJ2-3; D: TRBD2; size: -; V: TRBV7-2; CDR3: CASSSRGGGADTQYF; DNA: TGTGCCAGCAGCTCTAGGGGCGGGGGTGCAGATACGCAGTATTTT
J: TRBJ1-5; D: TRBD1; size: -; V: TRBV7-2; CDR3: CASSLGQGQPQHF; DNA: TGTGCCAGCAGCTTAGGACAGGGTCAGCCCCAGCATTTT
J: TRBJ2-7; D: TRBD2; size: -; V: TRBV15; CDR3: CATQRRGRGDYEQYF; DNA: TGTGCCACCCAGCGACGAGGGCGGGGGGACTACGAGCAGTACTTC
J: TRBJ1-5; D: TRBD1; size: -; V: TRBV19; CDR3: CASSPQGGGNQPQHF; DNA: TGTGCCAGTAGCCCTCAGGGGGGAGGCAATCAGCCCCAGCATTTT
J: TRBJ2-3; D: TRBD1; size: -; V: TRBV5-1; CDR3: CASSAQGDTQYF; DNA: TGCGCCAGCAGCGCACAGGGGGATACGCAGTATTTT
J: TRBJ1-6; D: -; size: few; V: TRBV2; CDR3: CASSGDTHNSPLHF; DNA: TGTGCCAGCAGTGGGGACACCCATAATTCACCCCTCCACTTT
J: TRBJ2-3; D: TRBD1; size: -; V: TRBV27; CDR3: CASRFLGQGGTDTQYF; DNA: TGTGCCAGCAGATTCCTAGGGCAGGGGGGCACAGATACGCAGTATTTT
J: TRBJ2-1; D: TRBD2; size: -; V: TRBV27; CDR3: CASRVTSGSFNEQFF; DNA: TGTGCCAGCAGGGTGACTAGCGGGAGCTTCAATGAGCAGTTCTTC
J: TRBJ2-2; D: -; size: once; V: TRBV1; CDR3: CTSSQDRTSGSRCTGELFF; DNA: TGCACCAGCAGCCAAGATAGGACTAGCGGGAGTCGTTGCACCGGGGAGCTGTTTTTT
J: TRBJ2-3; D: -; size: -; V: TRBV9; CDR3: CASSVLDTDTQYF; DNA: TGTGCCAGCAGCGTACTCGACACAGATACGCAGTATTTT
J: TRBJ2-1; D: TRBD1; size: -; V: TRBV7-9; CDR3: CASSSGTGLSEQFF; DNA: TGTGCCAGCAGCTCCGGGACAGGGTTGAGTGAGCAGTTCTTC
J: TRBJ2-1; D: TRBD1; size: few; V: TRBV10-3; CDR3: CAISWDSNEQFF; DNA: TGTGCCATCAGCTGGGACAGCAATGAGCAGTTCTTC
J: TRBJ2-1; D: -; size: -; V: TRBV30; CDR3: CAWGTGTYNEQFF; DNA: TGTGCCTGGGGTACCGGGACCTACAATGAGCAGTTCTTC
J: TRBJ1-5; D: -; size: -; V: TRBV10-3; CDR3: CAISGDGQPQHF; DNA: TGTGCCATCAGTGGAGACGGTCAGCCCCAGCATTTT
J: TRBJ1-2; D: -; size: -; V: TRBV30; CDR3: CAWGQLNYGYTF; DNA: TGTGCCTGGGGACAGCTCAACTATGGCTACACCTTC
J: TRBJ1-2; D: TRBD1; size: -; V: TRBV10-2; CDR3: CASSDPVAGGNGYTF; DNA: TGCGCCAGCAGTGACCCCGTGGCAGGGGGGAATGGCTACACCTTC
J: TRBJ2-7; D: -; size: -; V: TRBV6-6; CDR3: CASSPVGGSEQYF; DNA: TGTGCCAGCAGTCCAGTGGGGGGTTCCGAGCAGTACTTC
J: TRBJ2-5; D: -; size: -; V: TRBV7-6; CDR3: CASSSDRYQETQYF; DNA: TGTGCCAGCAGCTCTGACCGGTACCAAGAGACCCAGTACTTC